A single sample is the source of the 15 T cell receptor beta chains below, sequenced in a study of blood T cells in healthy people across ages. The authors ran a second PCR of about 7 to 11 cycles using a sample-barcoded 5' primer and a J-beta primer mix. TCRdb re-analysed the 5' RACE reads in MiXCR, keeping a single row per CDR3 protein. The repertoire has hundreds of thousands of distinct CDR3 sequences, 56% of them found once; the top ten carry about a quarter. Sequenced material: blood. All receptors derive from a man in his forties in good health.

This clonotype was seen a few times. The rearrangement links TRBV12-3 or TRBV12-4 to TRBJ1-5; D remains unclear. The ends were cut back, 3 bases at V and 1 base at J, with 19 bases in the middle. This CDR3 is 18 amino acids long. The CDR3 DNA reads TGTGCCAGCAGTTTGTCTCCGTGGGGATTACTAAGCAATCAGCCCCAGCATTTT. This sequence encodes CASSLSPWGLLSNQPQHF.

This rearrangement joins TRBV21-1 to TRBJ2-4; the table gives TRBD2 as D, unverified against the DNA. TRBV21-1 is termed a pseudogene. The CDR3 is 16 residues long. CDR3 sequence (DNA): TGTGCCAGCAGCAAAGGAGGAGGGGTCCCCAAAAACATTCAGTACTTC. This sequence encodes CASSKGGGVPKNIQYF.

V gene TRBV25-1 combines with J gene TRBJ1-2; possibly TRBD1 for D (6 bases). Germline V gene sequence: CDR1 MGHDK, CDR2 SYGVNS. CDR3 size: 14 residues. Between the trimmed V and J ends, which lost 1 base and 8 bases, there was a span of 14 bases. Here the CDR3 DNA reads TGTGCCAGCAGTGAATGGAACAGACAGGACGGCTACACCTTC. Protein: CASSEWNRQDGYTF.

This chain uses TRBV9 with TRBJ2-5, with 7 positions matching TRBD1. The CDR3 loop spans 14 amino acids. The germline V gene has CDR1 SGDLS and CDR2 YYNGEE. J gave up 1 base and V 3 bases, and 3 bases lay outside the gene matches. The CDR3 is CASSDRTGQETQYF. The CDR3 DNA follows: TGTGCCAGCAGCGACCGGACAGGCCAAGAGACCCAGTACTTC.

DNA for the CDR3: TGCAGTGCTTGCACACTAGCGGGAGGGCCCAACGAGCAGTACTTC. Protein product: CSACTLAGGPNEQYF. This sequence joins TRBV20-1 and TRBJ2-7, with TRBD2 identical over 13 bases. Germline trimming cut 5 bases from V and 5 bases from J; bases unmatched to any gene: 9. The CDR3 consists of 15 residues. Germline CDR1 reads DFQATT; CDR2 reads SNEGSKA (reference sequence).

The rearrangement links TRBV6-1 to TRBJ2-5; D is undetermined. CDR1 is MNHNS, CDR2 SASEGT, per germline. This CDR3 has 16 residues. Trimming left V 2 bases short and J 5 bases short, with 18 bases between. In DNA form, the CDR3 reads TGTGCCAGCAGTGAACCCTTGGCAGGCCCCCTGGAGACCCAGTACTTC. Encoded protein: CASSEPLAGPLETQYF.

The V call is TRBV20-1, the J call TRBJ2-3; TRBD2 agrees at 13 bases. This CDR3 is built from 18 residues. Unmatched junction bases numbered 12, after V lost 1 base and J lost 5 bases. The germline CDR1 and CDR2 sequences are DFQATT and SNEGSKA (reference sequence). The CDR3 protein is CSARVGLAGSVPLDTQYF. The CDR3 DNA reads TGCAGTGCTAGAGTGGGACTAGCGGGGTCGGTACCCTTAGATACGCAGTATTTT.

As regards this clonotype: The missing conserved phenylalanine or tryptophan at the end of this CDR3 makes a read error likely. DNA for the CDR3: TGTGCCAGCAGCCGCCGTTACTGGGACGAGCAGTACTTG. It is translated as CASSRRYWDEQYL. V is TRBV27 and J is TRBJ2-7; D unclear. Deletions cut 6 bases from V and 5 bases from J, with 14 bases between. Per the germline V gene, CDR1 is MNHEY and CDR2 is SMNVEV (reference sequence). CDR3 length: 13 amino acids.

This clonotype was counted a few times. The V and J genes are TRBV10-3 and TRBJ1-2, with D possibly matching TRBD1 (6 bases). The CDR3 loop spans 15 amino acids. Trimming cost V 8 bases and J 0 bases, with 16 bases left between them. Germline V gene data show CDR1 as ENHRY and CDR2 as SYGVKD. The CDR3 sequence is CAIGLAGAANYGYTF. DNA of the CDR3: TGTGCCATCGGACTGGCAGGGGCAGCTAACTATGGCTACACCTTC.

The chain combines TRBV28 with TRBJ2-7; TRBD2 is a possible D gene (6 bases). Between the trimmed V and J ends, which lost 6 bases and 4 bases, there was a span of 13 bases. Germline V CDR1 and CDR2: MDHEN, SYDVKM. CDR3 length: 13 amino acids. CDR3 coding DNA: TGTGCCAGCAGGGACCCGGGGGAATACGAGCAGTACTTC. This gives the protein CASRDPGEYEQYF.

The rearrangement joins TRBV12-3 or TRBV12-4 to TRBJ2-7, with 7 nucleotides matching TRBD1. Trimming took 4 bases from V and 3 from J; bases not matched to a gene: 6. This CDR3 has 14 amino acids. The CDR3 here is CASSSGTELYEQYF. In nucleotides, the CDR3 is TGTGCCAGCAGTTCCGGGACAGAGCTCTACGAGCAGTACTTC.

The chain combines TRBV7-9 with TRBJ2-6, with D tentatively TRBD2 (6 bases). CDR3 length equals 18 residues. Per germline, CDR1 SEHNR and CDR2 FQNEAQ (reference sequence). V was shortened by 1 base and J by 4 bases, with 17 bases between the two germline ends. The CDR3 DNA reads TGTGCCAGCAGCTTAGTTGGCGGGGCTGGGAGAGGGGCCAACGTCCTGACTTTC. This gives the protein CASSLVGGAGRGANVLTF. Looking up the rest from reference TRBV7-9 and TRBJ2-6 gives the full variable domain: DTGVSQNPRHKITKRGQNVTFRCDPISEHNRLYWYRQTLGQGPEFLTYFQNEAQLEKSRLLSDRFSAERPKGSFSTLEIQRTEQGDSAMYLCASSLVGGAGRGANVLTFGAGSRLTVL.

The J gene is TRBJ2-5, the V gene TRBV7-7; 9 bases are a match to TRBD2. Looked up from germline, CDR1 is SSHAT and CDR2 is FNYEAQ (reference sequence). The CDR3 covers 15 residues. The V segment lost 1 base and the J segment 2 bases; nucleotides outside the gene matches: 2. The CDR3 bases are TGTGCCAGCAGCTTAGTAACTAGCGGGCAAGAGACCCAGTACTTC. Protein sequence: CASSLVTSGQETQYF.

This CDR3 is CASAAGGPVEQFF. In DNA form, the CDR3 reads TGTGCCAGCGCAGCGGGAGGGCCGGTTGAGCAGTTCTTC. The gene calls are TRBV11-3 and TRBJ2-1; 10 nucleotides line up with TRBD2. The CDR3 totals 13 residues. Trimming removed 8 bases from V and 9 bases from J; junction bases left unmatched: 7. The germline CDR1 and CDR2 sequences are SGHNT and YENEEA.

This chain joins TRBV6-4 and TRBJ2-3, with D perhaps TRBD1 (5 bases). Looked up from germline, CDR1 is MRHNA and CDR2 is SNTAGT. This CDR3 is built from 15 residues. V lost 0 bases and J 0 bases, leaving 7 bases between the germline ends. Here the CDR3 DNA reads TGTGCCAGCAGTGACTCGGCAGGGAGCACAGATACGCAGTATTTT. Residues: CASSDSAGSTDTQYF.